This T cell receptor (beta chain) appears in the sequencing data of a study of tumor-infiltrating lymphocytes in primary liver carcinoma. Study background: Donors had hepatocellular carcinoma or combined HCC and intrahepatic cholangiocarcinoma.

Whole-study findings and limits: Since sampling was bulk and unsorted, CD4+ and CD8+ repertoires were not compared. Overlap in tumor-adjacent and tumor-blood pairs fell below that of tumor region pairs.

Germline CDR1 reads SQVTM; CDR2 reads ANQGSEA. Germline trimming cut 6 bases from V and 9 bases from J; bases unmatched to any gene: 11. The CDR3 covers 12 residues. Unsorted whole blood supplied the blood RNA, and germline DNA was isolated too. Concerning this clonotype: What it binds is not known.

Total RNA amounting to around 530 ng was the source from which TCR beta cDNA was made with a constant-region primer. Construction of TCR beta libraries relied on three successive nested multiplex PCR rounds employing slightly modified ARM-PCR. Investigators reported that the first two PCR rounds, at 10 to 11 cycles each, used TRBV1-TRBV30 forward primers with a C-beta reverse primer. TCRdb independently ran MiXCR on the multiplex PCR reads; one entry per CDR3 protein. The sample includes fewer than 350,000 distinct CDR3 sequences, about 60% seen only once; the top ten take roughly 9%. This TCR derives from a man between 35 and 55 years old with primary liver carcinoma and hepatitis B virus infection. The sequencing input was peripheral blood. This chain uses TRBV29-1 with TRBJ2-7, with TRBD1 identical over 7 bases. The CDR3 sequence: CSVQGVDDRQYF. CDR3 DNA: TGCAGCGTCCAGGGGGTGGACGATAGGCAGTACTTC.